This T cell receptor (beta chain) comes out of a study of cytotoxic CD8 clonotypes in ibrutinib-treated CLL. Study-wide findings and caveats: With treatment, public clonotypes, which were uncommon, either contracted or remained stable.

A remark on this clone: Its target is not known.

V shed 8 bases and J shed 0 bases, with 17 bases lying between them. The CDR3 sequence is 16 residues long. Germline lookup yields CDR1 SNHLY and CDR2 FYNNEI. Profiled with immunoSEQ multiplex PCR; TCRdb holds only in-frame clones, not every one. Counted here are more than 110,000 clones, around 90% occurring once; the ten biggest clones make up under 14%. The source of this sequence is a human donor with chronic lymphocytic leukemia. Sequencing was performed on PBMCs, taken after 12 months of ibrutinib treatment. The chain employs TRBV2 and TRBJ2-1; D tentatively fits TRBD1 or TRBD2 (5 bases each). The CDR3 loop reads CASQSGTKSSYNEQFF. Written as DNA, the CDR3 is TGTGCCAGCCAATCCGGGACCAAGAGCTCCTACAATGAGCAGTTCTTC. Drawing the rest from reference TRBV2 and TRBJ2-1, the complete variable domain is EPEVTQTPSHQVTQMGQEVILRCVPISNHLYFYWYRQILGQKVEFLVSFYNNEISEKSEIFDDQFSVERPDGSNFTLKIRSTKLEDSAMYFCASQSGTKSSYNEQFFGPGTRLTVL.